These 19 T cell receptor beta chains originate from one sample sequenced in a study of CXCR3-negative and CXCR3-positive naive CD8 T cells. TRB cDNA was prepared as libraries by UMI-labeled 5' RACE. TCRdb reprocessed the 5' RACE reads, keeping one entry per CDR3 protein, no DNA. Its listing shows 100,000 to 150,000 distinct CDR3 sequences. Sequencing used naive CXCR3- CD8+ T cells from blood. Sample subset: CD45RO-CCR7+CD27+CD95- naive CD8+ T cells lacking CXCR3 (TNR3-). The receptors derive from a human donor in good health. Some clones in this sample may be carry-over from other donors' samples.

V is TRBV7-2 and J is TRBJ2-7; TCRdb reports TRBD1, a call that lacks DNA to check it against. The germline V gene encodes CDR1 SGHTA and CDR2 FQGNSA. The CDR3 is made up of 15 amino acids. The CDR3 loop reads CASSFGLGGAYEQYF.

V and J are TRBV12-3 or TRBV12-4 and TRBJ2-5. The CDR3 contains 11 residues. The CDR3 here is CASSDGETQYF.

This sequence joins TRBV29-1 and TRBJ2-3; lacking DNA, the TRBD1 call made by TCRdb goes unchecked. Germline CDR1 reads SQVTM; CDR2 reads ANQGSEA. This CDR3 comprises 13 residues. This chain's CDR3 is CSVAGDSTDTQYF.

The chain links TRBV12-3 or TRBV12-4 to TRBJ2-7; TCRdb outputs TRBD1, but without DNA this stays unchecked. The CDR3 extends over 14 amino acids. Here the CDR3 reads CASRPPGQGTEQCF.

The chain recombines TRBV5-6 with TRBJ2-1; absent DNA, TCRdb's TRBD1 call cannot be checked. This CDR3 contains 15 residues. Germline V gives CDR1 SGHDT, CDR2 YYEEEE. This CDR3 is CASSVGQGDGNEQFF.

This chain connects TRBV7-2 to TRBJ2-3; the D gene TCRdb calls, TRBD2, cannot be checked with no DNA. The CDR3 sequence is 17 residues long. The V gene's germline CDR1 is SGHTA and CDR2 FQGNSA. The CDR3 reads CASSLASGLAIGDTQYF.

This CDR3 reads CASSYGQLAGVSYEQYF. J is TRBJ2-7 and V is TRBV6-2 or TRBV6-3; the D call from TCRdb, TRBD2, cannot be confirmed without DNA. Germline V gene lookup returns CDR1 MNHEY and CDR2 SVGEGT. This CDR3 has 17 amino acids.

The CDR3 is CASRSTDTQYF. The V call is TRBV12-3 or TRBV12-4, the J call TRBJ2-3. The CDR3 consists of 11 residues.

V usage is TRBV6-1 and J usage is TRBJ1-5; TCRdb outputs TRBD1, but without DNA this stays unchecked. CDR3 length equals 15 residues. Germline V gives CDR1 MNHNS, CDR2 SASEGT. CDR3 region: CASSRSDSATQPQHF.

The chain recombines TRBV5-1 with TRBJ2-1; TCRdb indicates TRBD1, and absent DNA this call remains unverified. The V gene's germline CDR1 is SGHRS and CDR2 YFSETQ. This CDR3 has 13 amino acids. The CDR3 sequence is CASSPALGNEQFF.

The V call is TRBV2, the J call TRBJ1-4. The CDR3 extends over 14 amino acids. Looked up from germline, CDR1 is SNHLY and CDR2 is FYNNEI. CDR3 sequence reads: CASSVGTTNEKLFF. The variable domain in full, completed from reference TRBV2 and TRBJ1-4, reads EPEVTQTPSHQVTQMGQEVILRCVPISNHLYFYWYRQILGQKVEFLVSFYNNEISEKSEIFDDQFSVERPDGSNFTLKIRSTKLEDSAMYFCASSVGTTNEKLFFGSGTQLSVL.

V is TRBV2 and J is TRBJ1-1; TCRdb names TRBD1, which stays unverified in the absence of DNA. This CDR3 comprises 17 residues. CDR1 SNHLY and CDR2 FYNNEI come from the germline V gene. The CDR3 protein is CASRGDRGTGTNTEAFF.

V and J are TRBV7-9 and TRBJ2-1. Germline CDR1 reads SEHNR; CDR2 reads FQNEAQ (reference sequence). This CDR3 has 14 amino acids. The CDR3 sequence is CASSLTIGRGEQFF.

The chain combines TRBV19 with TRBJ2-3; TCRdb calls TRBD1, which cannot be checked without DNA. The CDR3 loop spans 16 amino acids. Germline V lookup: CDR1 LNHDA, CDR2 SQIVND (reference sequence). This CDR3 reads CASSIGGRGWADTQYF.

CDR3 in amino acids: CASSLGTRTEAFF. The J gene is TRBJ1-1, the V gene TRBV7-6. CDR1 SGHVS and CDR2 FNYEAQ come from the germline V gene. This CDR3 contains 13 residues.

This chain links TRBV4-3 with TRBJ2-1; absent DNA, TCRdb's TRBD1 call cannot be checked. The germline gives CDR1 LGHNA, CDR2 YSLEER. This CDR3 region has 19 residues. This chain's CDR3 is CASSQDRPPGRGVMGEQFF.

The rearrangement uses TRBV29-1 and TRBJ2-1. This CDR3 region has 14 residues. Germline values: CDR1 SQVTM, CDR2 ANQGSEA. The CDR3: CSVVGTLSYNEQFF.

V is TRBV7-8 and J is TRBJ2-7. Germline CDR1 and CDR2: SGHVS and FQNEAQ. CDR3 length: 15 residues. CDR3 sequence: CASSTHRTSSYEQYF.

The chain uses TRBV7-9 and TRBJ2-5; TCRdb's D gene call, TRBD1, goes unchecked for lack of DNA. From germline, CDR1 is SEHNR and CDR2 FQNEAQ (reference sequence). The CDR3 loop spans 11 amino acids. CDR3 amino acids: CASHRGMTQYF.